The 22 T cell receptor beta chains in this list originate from one sample, sequenced in a study of cytomegalovirus exposure and HLA in healthy donors. Primers for the PCR totalled 60 Vbeta and 13 Jbeta. Assay: immunoSEQ multiplex PCR; the TCRdb copy retains only in-frame clones and omits some. Of 150,000 to 200,000 clones detected, over 75% appear once; the ten largest clones hold around a tenth. Sequencing input: PBMCs. These TCRs come from a man aged 18 to 30 in good health and CMV-seropositive.

This clone is a singleton in its sample. This CDR3 is CASSEGQGFDGYTF. In DNA form, the CDR3 reads TGTGCCAGCAGTGAAGGGCAGGGTTTCGATGGCTACACCTTC. The J gene is TRBJ1-2, the V gene TRBV6-1; a possible D gene is TRBD1 (5 bases). Germline-derived CDR1 and CDR2 are MNHNS and SASEGT. The CDR3 runs 14 residues. V lost 1 base to trimming and J lost 6 bases, with 12 bases between them.

The chain has TRBV27 and TRBJ1-6; D is undetermined. There are 15 residues in the CDR3. In germline, CDR1 is MNHEY, CDR2 SMNVEV (reference sequence). Trimming shortened V by 2 bases and J by 0 bases, and 5 bases separated the two germline ends. The CDR3: CASSLESSYNSPLHF. The CDR3 DNA follows: TGTGCCAGCAGTTTAGAGAGCTCCTATAATTCACCCCTCCACTTT.

This chain uses TRBV7-9 with TRBJ2-2; possibly TRBD1 for D (6 bases). V was cut by 5 bases and J by 6 bases, with 19 bases left in between. The CDR3 is 16 residues long. Germline V gives CDR1 SEHNR, CDR2 FQNEAQ (reference sequence). CDR3: CASSQPGQPPPGELFF. CDR3 bases: TGTGCCAGCAGCCAACCGGGACAACCCCCTCCCGGGGAGCTGTTTTTT.

V and J are TRBV5-1 and TRBJ2-2; TRBD2 matches 14 bases. CDR3 size: 17 residues. CDR1 and CDR2 (germline): SGHRS, YFSETQ. V shed 3 bases and J 5 bases; nucleotides not matched to a gene: 6. The DNA for the CDR3 is TGCGCCAGCAGCTCGGGACTAGCGGGGGTTCGGACCGGGGAGCTGTTTTTT. This encodes CASSSGLAGVRTGELFF. Variable domain in full (rest from reference TRBV5-1 and TRBJ2-2): KAGVTQTPRYLIKTRGQQVTLSCSPISGHRSVSWYQQTPGQGLQFLFEYFSETQRNKGNFPGRFSGRQFSNSRSEMNVSTLELGDSALYLCASSSGLAGVRTGELFFGEGSRLTVL.

The chain recombines TRBV2 with TRBJ2-3, with 8 nucleotides matching TRBD2. The germline V gene encodes CDR1 SNHLY and CDR2 FYNNEI. This CDR3 spans 15 amino acids. The V segment lost 6 bases and the J segment 1 base; nucleotides outside the gene matches: 6. CDR3 coding DNA: TGTGCCAGCAGGAGGAATAGCGGGGGCACAGATACGCAGTATTTT. Its translation: CASRRNSGGTDTQYF.

The V and J genes are TRBV10-2 and TRBJ1-2; 8 bases are a match to TRBD1. The CDR3 consists of 17 residues. The germline gives CDR1 WSHSY, CDR2 SAAADI. With V trimmed by 2 bases and J by 0 bases, 8 bases remained unmatched. CDR3 sequence (DNA): TGCGCCAGCAGTGAGAGACAGGGGCCCTTTCCTAACTATGGCTACACCTTC. Encoded protein: CASSERQGPFPNYGYTF.

This clone has just a few counts. The rearrangement links TRBV2 to TRBJ1-1, with 8 bases lining up with TRBD1. Germline V gene sequence: CDR1 SNHLY, CDR2 FYNNEI. CDR3 length equals 15 residues. The V and J ends lost 3 bases and 4 bases, in that order; junction bases with no gene match: 7. This CDR3 is CASSENRGLSTEAFF. Here the CDR3 DNA reads TGTGCCAGCAGTGAGAACAGGGGGTTGAGCACTGAAGCTTTCTTT.

A note on this clone: The identical CDR3 is also encoded by other nucleotide sequences in the sample. This rearrangement joins TRBV27 to TRBJ2-5; 10 positions match TRBD2. With 6 bases clipped from V and 2 bases from J, the junction kept 6 bases outside the gene matches. Looked up from germline, CDR1 is MNHEY and CDR2 is SMNVEV (reference sequence). CDR3 length: 15 amino acids. The DNA of the CDR3 is TGTGCCAGCAGGGACCCTAGCGGGGGACAAGAGACCCAGTACTTC. It encodes CASRDPSGGQETQYF.

The chain has TRBV19 and TRBJ1-6; maybe TRBD1 (5 bases). This CDR3 spans 16 amino acids. Trimming removed 4 bases at V and 9 bases at J, with 19 bases between. In germline, CDR1 is LNHDA, CDR2 SQIVND (reference sequence). The DNA for the CDR3 is TGTGCCAGTAGTACCACCCGGGGGGGACTCGGTTCACCCCTCCACTTT. Translation: CASSTTRGGLGSPLHF.

CDR3 amino acids: CAWSVGRVINYGYTF. CDR3 sequence (DNA): TGTGCCTGGAGTGTGGGCAGGGTTATTAACTATGGCTACACCTTC. This rearrangement joins TRBV30 to TRBJ1-2, with D perhaps matching TRBD1 (5 bases). There are 15 residues in the CDR3. Germline assignment: CDR1 GTSNPN and CDR2 SVGIG (reference sequence). Trimming took 0 bases from V and 1 from J, leaving 12 bases between them. The full variable domain, rest sourced from reference TRBV30 and TRBJ1-2, is SQTIHQWPATLVQPVGSPLSLECTVEGTSNPNLYWYRQAAGRGLQLLFYSVGIGQISSEVPQNLSASRPQDRQFILSSKKLLLSDSGFYLCAWSVGRVINYGYTFGSGTRLTVV.

The sample holds one count of this clone. This chain uses TRBV11-3 with TRBJ2-2; possible D gene TRBD1, 6 bases. This CDR3 comprises 17 residues. The germline V and J ends were trimmed by 4 bases and 5 bases, with 20 bases remaining between them. The germline V gene encodes CDR1 SGHNT and CDR2 YENEEA. CDR3 amino acids: CASSSDPRGSGTGELFF. CDR3 DNA sequence: TGTGCCAGCAGCTCCGACCCCAGGGGTTCGGGAACCGGGGAGCTGTTTTTT. Full variable domain (missing parts from reference TRBV11-3 and TRBJ2-2): EAGVVQSPRYKIIEKKQPVAFWCNPISGHNTLYWYLQNLGQGPELLIRYENEEAVDDSQLPKDRFSAERLKGVDSTLKIQPAELGDSAVYLCASSSDPRGSGTGELFFGEGSRLTVL.

This chain links TRBV28 with TRBJ1-1, with a tentative D call TRBD1 (6 bases). V was trimmed by 4 bases and J by 11 bases, leaving 23 bases between them. This CDR3 is built from 15 residues. The germline V gene has CDR1 MDHEN and CDR2 SYDVKM. CDR3 sequence (DNA): TGTGCCAGCAGTTATGACCAGGGGAATCGTCGGGTTGCTTTCTTT. Translation gives CASSYDQGNRRVAFF.

The rearrangement uses TRBV2 and TRBJ2-5; 7 bases map to TRBD1. This CDR3 has 11 amino acids. V shed 9 bases and J 4 bases; nucleotides not matched to a gene: 2. The germline V gene encodes CDR1 SNHLY and CDR2 FYNNEI. The CDR3 sequence: CARRQGETQYF. The DNA of the CDR3 is TGTGCCAGAAGACAGGGAGAGACCCAGTACTTC.

The V gene is TRBV9, the J gene TRBJ1-2; D perhaps matches TRBD1 (6 bases). This CDR3 is built from 17 residues. V was shortened by 0 bases and J by 1 base, with 16 bases between the two germline ends. Germline CDR1 and CDR2: SGDLS and YYNGEE. For the CDR3, the DNA is TGTGCCAGCAGCGTAGCGGGTGCGGGGGCCCATAACTATGGCTACACCTTC. Translation gives CASSVAGAGAHNYGYTF.

The V call is TRBV7-9, the J call TRBJ1-1; 9 bases fit TRBD1. This CDR3 is built from 15 residues. CDR1 and CDR2 from the germline V gene are SEHNR and FQNEAQ (reference sequence). With V trimmed by 5 bases and J by 4 bases, 8 bases remained unmatched. The CDR3 protein is CASSPGTGFITEAFF. In nucleotides, the CDR3 is TGTGCCAGCAGCCCCGGGACAGGGTTCATCACTGAAGCTTTCTTT.

This clone was counted a single time. The gene calls are TRBV18 and TRBJ2-3, with 9 nucleotides matching TRBD1. Trimming cost V 3 bases and J 4 bases; bases outside gene matches: 14. CDR1 and CDR2 from the germline V gene are KGHSH and LQKENI. The CDR3 contains 18 residues. The CDR3 DNA is TGTGCCAGCTCACCTCGAAGCCCGGGACAGGGATCGGCAGATACGCAGTATTTT. This gives the protein CASSPRSPGQGSADTQYF. Full variable domain (outside the CDR3, taken from reference TRBV18 and TRBJ2-3): NAGVMQNPRHLVRRRGQEARLRCSPMKGHSHVYWYRQLPEEGLKFMVYLQKENIIDESGMPKERFSAEFPKEGPSILRIQQVVRGDSAAYFCASSPRSPGQGSADTQYFGPGTRLTVL.

The V gene is TRBV18, the J gene TRBJ1-2, with D possibly matching TRBD1 (6 bases). The V gene lost 0 bases and the J gene lost 10 bases, with 9 bases spanning the gap. Germline lookup yields CDR1 KGHSH and CDR2 LQKENI. The CDR3 spans 12 residues. The CDR3 coding sequence is TGTGCCAGCTCACCACCGGACAGACACTACACCTTC. This gives the protein CASSPPDRHYTF.

The J gene is TRBJ2-1, the V gene TRBV4-1; no firm D call. Germline V lookup: CDR1 MGHRA, CDR2 YSYEKL. The CDR3 extends over 15 amino acids. V lost 0 bases to trimming and J lost 2 bases, with 8 bases between them. The CDR3 sequence is CASSQENRAYNEQFF. As DNA, the CDR3 is TGCGCCAGCAGCCAAGAAAACAGAGCCTACAATGAGCAGTTCTTC.

The chain is built from TRBV5-1 and TRBJ2-7, with 9 nucleotides matching TRBD2. Germline CDR1 SGHRS, CDR2 YFSETQ. The CDR3 length is 16 residues. The trim removed 0 bases at V and 6 bases at J, leaving 10 bases unmatched. The chain's CDR3 is CASSLGAGGLVVEQYF. CDR3 bases: TGCGCCAGCAGCTTGGGGGCGGGGGGGCTTGTCGTCGAGCAGTACTTC.

J is TRBJ2-2 and V is TRBV2; possibly TRBD2 for D (7 bases). The germline V gene has CDR1 SNHLY and CDR2 FYNNEI. Between the trimmed V and J ends, which lost 8 bases and 4 bases, there was a span of 17 bases. This CDR3 comprises 15 residues. CDR3 sequence: CASSRGGSSTGELFF. CDR3 nucleotides: TGTGCCAGCTCGAGGGGGGGGTCGAGCACCGGGGAGCTGTTTTTT.

This clone was counted a single time. V gene TRBV5-1 combines with J gene TRBJ2-7; possibly TRBD2 for D (6 bases). Germline CDR1 reads SGHRS; CDR2 reads YFSETQ. CDR3 length equals 12 residues. V lost 5 bases, J lost 5 bases, and 11 bases lay in between. The CDR3 DNA reads as TGCGCCAGCAGTGGGGGGAGAAACGAGCAGTACTTC. This sequence encodes CASSGGRNEQYF.

This clone is a singleton in its sample. This chain joins TRBV7-2 and TRBJ2-7, with 11 bases identical to TRBD1. The germline CDR1 and CDR2 sequences are SGHTA and FQGNSA. The ends lost 5 bases at V and 4 bases at J; junction bases unmatched: 1. The CDR3 has 13 amino acids. This chain's CDR3 is CASSRDRGYEQYF. Here the CDR3 DNA reads TGTGCCAGCAGCCGGGACAGGGGGTACGAGCAGTACTTC.